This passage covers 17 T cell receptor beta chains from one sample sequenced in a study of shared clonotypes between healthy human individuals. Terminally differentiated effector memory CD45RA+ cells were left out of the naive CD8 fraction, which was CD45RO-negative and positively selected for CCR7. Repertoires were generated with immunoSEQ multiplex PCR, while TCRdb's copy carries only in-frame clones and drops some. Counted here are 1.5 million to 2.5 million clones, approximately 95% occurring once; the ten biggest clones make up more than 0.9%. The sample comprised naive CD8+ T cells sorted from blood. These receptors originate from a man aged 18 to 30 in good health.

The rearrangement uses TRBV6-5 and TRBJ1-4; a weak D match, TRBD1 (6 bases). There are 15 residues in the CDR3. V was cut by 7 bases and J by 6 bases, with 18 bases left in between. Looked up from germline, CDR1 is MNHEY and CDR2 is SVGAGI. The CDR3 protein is CASKGGYRLDEKLFF. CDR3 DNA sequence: TGTGCCAGCAAGGGGGGGTACCGTCTAGATGAAAAACTGTTTTTT.

The CDR3 region is CSVIDRFFSYEQYF. CDR3 nucleotide sequence: TGCAGCGTTATTGACAGATTCTTCTCCTACGAGCAGTACTTC. This chain joins TRBV29-1 and TRBJ2-7; D possibly corresponds to TRBD1 (5 bases). Germline loops: CDR1 SQVTM, CDR2 ANQGSEA. The V gene lost 5 bases and the J gene lost 0 bases, with 14 bases spanning the gap. This CDR3 region has 14 residues.

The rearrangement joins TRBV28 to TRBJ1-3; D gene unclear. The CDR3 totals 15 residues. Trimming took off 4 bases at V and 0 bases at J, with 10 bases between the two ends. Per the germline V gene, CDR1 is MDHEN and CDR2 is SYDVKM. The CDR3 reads CASSSLKVSGNTIYF. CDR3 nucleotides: TGTGCCAGCAGTTCCCTGAAGGTCTCTGGAAACACCATATATTTT.

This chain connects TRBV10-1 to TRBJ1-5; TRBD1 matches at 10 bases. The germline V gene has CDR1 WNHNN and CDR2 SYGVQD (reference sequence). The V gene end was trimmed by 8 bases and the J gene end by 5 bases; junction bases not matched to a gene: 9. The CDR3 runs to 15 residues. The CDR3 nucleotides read TGCGCCAGCTCCGGGACAGGGGCGACGGATCAGCCCCAGCATTTT. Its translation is CASSGTGATDQPQHF.

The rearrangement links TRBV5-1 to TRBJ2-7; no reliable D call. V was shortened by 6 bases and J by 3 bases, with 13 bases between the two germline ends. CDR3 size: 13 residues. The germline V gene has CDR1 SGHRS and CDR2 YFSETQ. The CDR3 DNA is TGCGCCAGCAACGTTGGGCCCGGCTACGAGCAGTACTTC. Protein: CASNVGPGYEQYF.

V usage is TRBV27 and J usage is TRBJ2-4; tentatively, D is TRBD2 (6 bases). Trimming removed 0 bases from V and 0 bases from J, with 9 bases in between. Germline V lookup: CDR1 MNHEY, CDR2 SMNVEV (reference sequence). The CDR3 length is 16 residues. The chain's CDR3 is CASSLSGGIAKNIQYF. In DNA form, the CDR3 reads TGTGCCAGCAGTTTATCAGGAGGGATAGCCAAAAACATTCAGTACTTC.

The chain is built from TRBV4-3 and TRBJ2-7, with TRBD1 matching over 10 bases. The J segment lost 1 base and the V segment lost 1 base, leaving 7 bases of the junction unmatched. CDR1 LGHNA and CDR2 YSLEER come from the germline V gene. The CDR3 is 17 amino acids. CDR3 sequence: CASSQGAGQGPSYEQYF. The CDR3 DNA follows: TGCGCCAGCAGCCAAGGAGCGGGACAGGGGCCGTCCTACGAGCAGTACTTC.

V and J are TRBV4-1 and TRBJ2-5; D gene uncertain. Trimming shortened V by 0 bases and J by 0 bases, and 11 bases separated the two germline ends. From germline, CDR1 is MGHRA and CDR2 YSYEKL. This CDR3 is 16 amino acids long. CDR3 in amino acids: CASSQEAETYQETQYF. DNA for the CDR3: TGCGCCAGCAGCCAAGAAGCCGAGACCTACCAAGAGACCCAGTACTTC.

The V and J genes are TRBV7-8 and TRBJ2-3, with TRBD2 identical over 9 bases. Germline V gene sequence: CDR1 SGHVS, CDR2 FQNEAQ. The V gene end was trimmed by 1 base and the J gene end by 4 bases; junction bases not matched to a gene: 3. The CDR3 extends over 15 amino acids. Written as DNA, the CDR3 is TGTGCCAGCAGCTTAGGGCGGGAGGGGCCAGATACGCAGTATTTT. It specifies CASSLGREGPDTQYF.

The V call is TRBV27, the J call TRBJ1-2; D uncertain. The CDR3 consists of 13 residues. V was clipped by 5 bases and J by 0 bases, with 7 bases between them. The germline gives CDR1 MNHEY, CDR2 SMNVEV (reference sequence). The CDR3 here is CASSTGANYGYTF. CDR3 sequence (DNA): TGTGCCAGCAGTACCGGGGCTAACTATGGCTACACCTTC.

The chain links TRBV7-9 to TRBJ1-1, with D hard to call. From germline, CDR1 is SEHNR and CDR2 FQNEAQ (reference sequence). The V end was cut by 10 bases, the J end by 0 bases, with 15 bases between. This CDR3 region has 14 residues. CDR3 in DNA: TGTGCCACCACCCCAGTCATCATGAACACTGAAGCTTTCTTT. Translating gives CATTPVIMNTEAFF.

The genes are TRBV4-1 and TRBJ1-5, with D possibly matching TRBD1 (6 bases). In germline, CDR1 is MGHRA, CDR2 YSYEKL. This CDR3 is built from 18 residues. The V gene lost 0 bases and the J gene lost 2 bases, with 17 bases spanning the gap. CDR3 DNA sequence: TGCGCCAGCAGCCAAGAGACAGGAGGTTGGGGGGGCAATCAGCCCCAGCATTTT. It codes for CASSQETGGWGGNQPQHF.

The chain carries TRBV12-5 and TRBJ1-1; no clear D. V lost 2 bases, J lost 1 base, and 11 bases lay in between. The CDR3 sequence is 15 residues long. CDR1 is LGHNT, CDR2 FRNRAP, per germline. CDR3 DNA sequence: TGTGCTAGTGGTTTGATCGTGGGCTGGAACACTGAAGCTTTCTTT. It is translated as CASGLIVGWNTEAFF.

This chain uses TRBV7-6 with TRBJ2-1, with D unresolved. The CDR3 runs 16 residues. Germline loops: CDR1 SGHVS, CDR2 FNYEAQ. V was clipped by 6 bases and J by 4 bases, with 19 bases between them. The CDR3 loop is CASRREPGVGYNEQFF. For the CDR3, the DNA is TGTGCCAGCAGAAGGGAACCGGGTGTGGGGTACAATGAGCAGTTCTTC.

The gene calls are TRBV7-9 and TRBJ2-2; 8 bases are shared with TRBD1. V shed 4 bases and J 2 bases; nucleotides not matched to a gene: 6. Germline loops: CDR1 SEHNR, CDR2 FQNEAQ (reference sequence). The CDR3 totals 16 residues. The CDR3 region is CASSSTGQGNTGELFF. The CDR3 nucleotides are TGTGCCAGCAGCTCAACCGGACAGGGCAACACCGGGGAGCTGTTTTTT.

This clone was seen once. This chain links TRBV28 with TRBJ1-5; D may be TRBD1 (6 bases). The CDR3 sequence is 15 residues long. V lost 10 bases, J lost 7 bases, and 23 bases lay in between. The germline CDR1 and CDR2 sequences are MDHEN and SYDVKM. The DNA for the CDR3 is TGTGCCACGGGTCAACAGGGAAAGGGCGAACAGCCCCAGCATTTT. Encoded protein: CATGQQGKGEQPQHF.

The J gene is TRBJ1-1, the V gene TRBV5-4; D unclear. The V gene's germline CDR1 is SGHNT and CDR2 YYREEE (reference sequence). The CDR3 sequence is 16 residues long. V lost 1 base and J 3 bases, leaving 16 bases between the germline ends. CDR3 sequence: CASSLFIVSEDTEAFF. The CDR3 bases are TGTGCCAGCAGCTTGTTTATTGTCTCAGAGGACACTGAAGCTTTCTTT.